The TCR beta chain under discussion was sequenced for a study of T cell repertoires in cytomegalovirus infection. For the study at large: Shared public TCR beta signatures pointed to both CMV infection and a matching HLA type.

TCRdb redid the calling of the reads with MiXCR, one entry per CDR3 protein. This sample yields about 280,000 distinct CDR3 sequences, of which around 20% are seen a single time; about 21% belongs to the top ten. Germline V gives CDR1 SNHLY, CDR2 FYNNEI. Trimming took off 6 bases at V and 5 bases at J, with 8 bases between the two ends. There are 12 residues in the CDR3. This clonotype turned up a few times. Its antigen is not identified. The chain is built from TRBV2 and TRBJ2-1; no firm D call. This TCR was recovered from a human donor in good health (CMV status not recorded). Some clones in this sample may be carry-over from other donors' samples. Source: cultured PBMCs, taken from culture after CMV antigen stimulation. The CDR3 sequence: CASSQSDNEQFF. CDR3 DNA sequence: TGTGCCAGCAGCCAATCAGACAATGAGCAGTTCTTC.